Below, one T cell receptor (beta chain) is given with its context. Antigen: not known. This specimen belongs to a study of a mutant IDH1 vaccine in newly diagnosed glioma. Study-wide background: Once 4-6 weeks had passed after radiotherapy alone, vaccination started, or it started with temozolomide cycles. Of treated patients, 62.5% were men and 37.5% women, averaging 40.4 years. Therapy received beforehand was radiotherapy, temozolomide, or both, with most patients given both.

V was clipped by 6 bases and J by 3 bases, with 15 bases between them. Germline V lookup: CDR1 MDHEN, CDR2 SYDVKM. The CDR3 runs to 14 residues. Repertoires were generated with immunoSEQ multiplex PCR, while TCRdb's copy carries only in-frame clones and drops some. There are 40,000 to 50,000 clones in the sample; roughly nine tenths occur only once, and about 1.6% lies in the top ten. Overall study results and limits: Pseudoprogression apparently lacked any relation to changes in top peripheral T cell clonotypes.

Time point given: week 35, safety follow-up. With topical imiquimod, each dose of the vaccine consisted of 300 ug of mutant IDH1 20-mer peptide. The sample consisted of PBMCs, taken from a glioma patient whose treatment included an IDH1 peptide vaccine. V usage is TRBV28 and J usage is TRBJ2-7; D perhaps matches TRBD1 (6 bases). The TCR originated in a man aged 35-49 years with glioma. This CDR3 reads CASSLRDTLYEQYF. DNA of the CDR3: TGTGCCAGCAGCCTCCGGGACACACTCTACGAGCAGTACTTC.